A selection of T cell receptor beta chains follows, all from one sample in a study of blood T cell repertoires in COVID-19. TCRdb's copy holds only in-frame clones and misses some; the assay was immunoSEQ multiplex PCR. Of fewer than 200,000 clones in the sample, 70% to 90% were seen once. Sequenced input: peripheral blood. Every receptor here comes from a man between 65 and 79 years old with active or convalescent COVID-19. The CDR3 runs from the conserved cysteine through the conserved F or W.

12,TRBV11-2,CASSPGLAEVAF
15,TRBV6-5,CASSGSPLSNQPQHF
16,TRBV6-5,CASSYHVGTGAPEAFF
12,TRBV28,CASSLAGQGRVF
16,TRBV6-2/TRBV6-3,CASSYRQTGVPYGYTF
14,TRBV27,CASSLRQVQGKLFF
15,TRBV19,CASSIVGPAGYEQFF
11,TRBV7-2,CASSLGALQYF
14,TRBV19,CASSTDRARQPQHF
14,TRBV7-2,CASSLGTHQETQYF
17,TRBV11-2,CASSKQLGGVTAGELFF
14,TRBV2,CASAAIRSYNEQFF
12,TRBV11-2,CASSSPAGAKFF
13,TRBV28,CASSPPGGVGYTF
14,TRBV6-5,CASSLDRVNEKLFF
15,TRBV5-4,CASSLAGGPLDEQFF
14,TRBV19,CASSTSSTGREQYF
15,TRBV9,CASSPGGGRNTEAFF
15,TRBV6-1,CASSEQVPPNEKLFF
16,TRBV6-5,CASSYSGTGGSYGYTF
14,TRBV5-1,CASSSGQTEDEQYF
17,TRBV19,CASSREIGSRGAGELFF
15,TRBV27,CASTLAGGPYNEQFF
14,TRBV7-2,CASSLDGRIRGYTF
15,TRBV7-7,CASSLGSSGYNEQFF
16,TRBV5-1,CASSFTPGQNTGELFF
12,TRBV7-8,CASSPQRVGYTF
13,TRBV5-1,CASSAGGEETQYF
16,TRBV5-1,CASSFGQVAGTGELFF
16,TRBV2,CASSSGQSWTNEKLFF
12,TRBV28,CATRQGGYEQYF
12,TRBV28,CASGPRFYEQFF
16,TRBV5-1,CASSLATGGWQGEQFF
17,TRBV19,CASSIESRDRGRETQYF
14,TRBV24-1,CATSSDRYNQPQHF
13,TRBV27,CASSLYEFTEAFF
14,TRBV30,CASSLGGANTEAFF
13,TRBV12-3/TRBV12-4,CASSLGSGNTIYF
14,TRBV12-5,CASGPDRGGTEAFF
13,TRBV19,CASSIQTGTEAFF
13,TRBV7-9,CASSPYTNTEAFF
14,TRBV19,CASSQQALGTEAFF
15,TRBV28,CASSPTGGANEKLFF
15,TRBV18,CASSPRLQNTDTQYF
14,TRBV24-1,CATSDSLTGDEQFF
13,TRBV30,CAWSVHRGYGYTF
12,TRBV29-1,CSVGRGNYGYTF
15,TRBV7-8,CASSSQTGGNYGYTF
16,TRBV18,CASSLTSSSNTGELFF
13,TRBV5-1,CASSSEQGVKLFF
15,TRBV7-6,CASSLSLGLQSEAFF
14,TRBV6-5,CASMGSRVSYEQYF
15,TRBV5-4,CASSPRRRTTDTQYF
16,TRBV7-2,CASSPRDTYSGNTIYF
13,TRBV5-1,CASSPTQGEKLFF